This T cell receptor (beta chain) was obtained from a study of breast tumors, draining lymph nodes, adjacent tissues. J gave up 8 bases and V 5 bases, and 14 bases lay outside the gene matches. This CDR3 has 16 amino acids. Germline assignment: CDR1 PRHDT and CDR2 FYEKMQ (reference sequence). TCRdb redid the calling of the multiplex PCR reads with MiXCR, one entry per CDR3 protein. The sample includes 80,000 to 130,000 distinct CDR3 sequences, roughly 20% of them seen just once. Samples came from axillary lymph nodes draining the breast cancer. Ten or more counts support this clonotype. The target antigen is unknown. Study results and limitations: Tumor and nontumor repertoires were significantly more similar in luminal-like than in basal-like breast cancer. The lymph node origin of tumor T cells was framed as consistent with a hypothesis, not demonstrated. Tumor TCR diversity was below lymph nodes but above nontumor tissue.

This receptor was identified in a female donor with breast cancer. Some clones in this sample may be carry-over from other donors' samples. Input material: axillary lymph node tissue. The chain has TRBV13 and TRBJ1-2; 10 bases match TRBD1. CDR3 bases: TGTGCCAGCAGCGCAAACCCCGGGACAGGGGCTTTCGGCTACACCTTC. This encodes CASSANPGTGAFGYTF.